Detailed here is one TCR beta chain. This CDR3 comprises 14 residues. J lost 0 bases, V lost 5 bases, and 3 bases had no gene match. The data were obtained in a study of regulatory T cells in long-lasting Graves disease. Time point denoted: newly diagnosed GD, antithyroid drugs for less than 3 months. Scientists built the TCR library using RNA that was extracted from PBMCs. TCR beta libraries were built with iRepertoire HTBI primers and Arm-PCR of CDR3 regions. One entry per CDR3 protein, called by TCRdb with MiXCR from the multiplex PCR reads. The table has under 800,000 distinct CDR3 sequences, under 20% seen once. These data are also associated with another study on T cells in Graves' hyperthyroidism and ophthalmopathy.

This clonotype was sampled from a woman aged 25 to 39 with Graves disease. The sample consisted of peripheral blood mononuclear cells (PBMCs), taken at new diagnosis, from a patient treated with antithyroid drugs. The rearrangement uses TRBV12-3 or TRBV12-4 and TRBJ1-1, with 7 bases that match TRBD1. The CDR3 sequence: CASSVGQLNTEAFF. The CDR3 DNA is TGTGCCAGCAGTGTGGGACAGTTGAACACTGAAGCTTTCTTT.